The 27 T cell receptor beta chains presented below share a single source sample, sequenced in a study of T-cell memory formation after mild COVID-19. TCRdb reprocessed the 5' RACE reads with MiXCR, giving one entry per CDR3 protein. The sample yields about 500,000 distinct CDR3 sequences, about a fifth seen once. Source material: PBMCs or a T cell subset sorted from them (not recorded which). These TCRs come from an adult woman who had mild COVID-19 (a few samples of this study predate the infection). Cell type and time point are not known.

The V call is TRBV7-9, the J call TRBJ2-7; D possibly corresponds to TRBD1 (5 bases). Per germline, CDR1 SEHNR and CDR2 FQNEAQ (reference sequence). This CDR3 has 14 residues. The V gene lost 7 bases and the J gene lost 7 bases, with 20 bases spanning the gap. CDR3 region: CASIAVGAPGEQYF. The DNA of the CDR3 is TGTGCCAGCATCGCCGTAGGGGCGCCAGGGGAGCAGTACTTC. The full variable domain, rest sourced from reference TRBV7-9 and TRBJ2-7, is DTGVSQNPRHKITKRGQNVTFRCDPISEHNRLYWYRQTLGQGPEFLTYFQNEAQLEKSRLLSDRFSAERPKGSFSTLEIQRTEQGDSAMYLCASIAVGAPGEQYFGPGTRLTVT.

This chain uses TRBV29-1 with TRBJ1-5, with 12 bases that match TRBD1. The germline V gene has CDR1 SQVTM and CDR2 ANQGSEA. CDR3 length: 14 amino acids. The J segment lost 2 bases and the V segment lost 7 bases, leaving 3 bases of the junction unmatched. Here the CDR3 DNA reads TGCAGCGCGGGGACAGGGGGCCGCAATCAGCCCCAGCATTTT. Protein: CSAGTGGRNQPQHF.

This clonotype was detected ten times or more. The chain combines TRBV27 with TRBJ1-1, with 7 nucleotides matching TRBD1. With V trimmed by 5 bases and J by 5 bases, 5 bases remained unmatched. Germline lookup yields CDR1 MNHEY and CDR2 SMNVEV (reference sequence). There are 13 residues in the CDR3. DNA of the CDR3: TGTGCCAGCAGTATAACAGGGGTAACTGAAGCTTTCTTT. It is translated as CASSITGVTEAFF.

V usage is TRBV6-6 and J usage is TRBJ1-1, with D unresolved. The length of the CDR3 is 14 residues. Trimming took 0 bases from V and 4 from J, leaving 9 bases between them. Germline V gene sequence: CDR1 MNHNY, CDR2 SVGAGI (reference sequence). This CDR3 reads CASSYSEAGTEAFF. The CDR3 DNA reads as TGTGCCAGCAGTTACTCCGAGGCGGGCACTGAAGCTTTCTTT.

With respect to this clonotype: One junction end does not reproduce the germline sequence, and a read error may be involved. This sequence joins TRBV12-3 or TRBV12-4 and TRBJ1-2; 8 nucleotides line up with TRBD1. The CDR3 spans 14 residues. The DNA of the CDR3 is TGTGCCAGCAGTCCCACCCTGGGACAGGCACAAGGGGTCTTC. Its translation is CASSPTLGQAQGVF.

This chain links TRBV11-3 with TRBJ1-1, with D unresolved. Trimming took off 10 bases at V and 0 bases at J, with 15 bases between the two ends. Germline CDR1 is SGHNT and CDR2 is YENEEA. CDR3 length equals 14 residues. The CDR3 spells CATTGSSMNTEAFF. CDR3 sequence (DNA): TGTGCCACAACCGGGTCTTCAATGAACACTGAAGCTTTCTTT.

This sequence joins TRBV4-1 and TRBJ1-6; D not resolved. The CDR3 totals 14 residues. V lost 1 base, J lost 9 bases, and 10 bases lay in between. Germline V gene sequence: CDR1 MGHRA, CDR2 YSYEKL. CDR3: CASSQVGSGSPLHF. DNA for the CDR3: TGCGCCAGCAGCCAAGTCGGGTCTGGTTCACCCCTCCACTTT.

V gene TRBV20-1 combines with J gene TRBJ2-3, with D unresolved. Germline CDR1 and CDR2: DFQATT and SNEGSKA (reference sequence). Trimming pared 6 bases from V and 0 bases from J, leaving 13 bases between. This CDR3 is 14 amino acids long. The CDR3 DNA reads TGCAGTGCCCCCCCTTCCTCAAGCACAGATACGCAGTATTTT. Translating it yields CSAPPSSSTDTQYF.

Ten or more counts support this clonotype. V gene TRBV12-3 or TRBV12-4 combines with J gene TRBJ1-2, with D perhaps matching TRBD1 (5 bases). This CDR3 contains 12 residues. The V gene lost 3 bases and the J gene lost 6 bases, with 8 bases spanning the gap. CDR3 residues: CASSFQGNGYTF. The CDR3 DNA sequence: TGTGCCAGCAGTTTTCAGGGAAATGGCTACACCTTC.

The chain is built from TRBV9 and TRBJ2-3; D could derive from TRBD1 or TRBD2 (5 bases each). Germline CDR1 is SGDLS and CDR2 is YYNGEE. The length of the CDR3 is 14 residues. V lost 0 bases to trimming and J lost 2 bases, with 7 bases between them. The CDR3 region is CASSVGDDTDTQYF. In DNA form, the CDR3 reads TGTGCCAGCAGCGTAGGGGACGACACAGATACGCAGTATTTT.

The V gene is TRBV25-1, the J gene TRBJ2-7; 8 positions agree with TRBD2. The CDR3 is 14 residues long. V lost 6 bases and J lost 2; bases outside the gene matches: 6. The germline V gene encodes CDR1 MGHDK and CDR2 SYGVNS. This CDR3 reads CASSGGLGPYEQYF. The CDR3 DNA follows: TGTGCCAGCAGCGGGGGACTAGGTCCCTACGAGCAGTACTTC.

The sample holds a few counts of this clonotype. This CDR3 is CSVAGTSGELDEQFF. The CDR3 nucleotides are TGCAGCGTCGCCGGGACTAGCGGGGAGTTAGATGAGCAGTTCTTC. The chain carries TRBV29-1 and TRBJ2-1; 13 nucleotides match TRBD2. CDR3 length: 15 amino acids. CDR1 and CDR2 from the germline V gene are SQVTM and ANQGSEA. V was pared by 6 bases and J by 8 bases, with 10 bases of the junction left unmatched.

The sample holds many counts of this clonotype. The chain carries TRBV12-3 or TRBV12-4 and TRBJ2-1; TRBD1 agrees at 7 bases. This CDR3 has 15 amino acids. V lost 5 bases, J lost 4 bases, and 8 bases stayed unmatched. The CDR3 DNA is TGTGCCAGCAGTCCCCGCGCAGGGGGATACAATGAGCAGTTCTTC. Its protein is CASSPRAGGYNEQFF.

J is TRBJ2-7 and V is TRBV5-1; the match to TRBD1 covers 9 bases. The germline V gene encodes CDR1 SGHRS and CDR2 YFSETQ. Trimming took 2 bases from V and 3 from J; bases not matched to a gene: 6. This CDR3 contains 15 residues. The CDR3 sequence: CASSFPDRGGYEQYF. The CDR3 DNA reads as TGCGCCAGCAGCTTCCCGGACAGGGGAGGCTACGAGCAGTACTTC.

This clonotype was seen a handful of times. Written as DNA, the CDR3 is TGTGCCAGCAGCAAACAGGGGGCGCGAGCCAACATTCAGTACTTC. Its translation is CASSKQGARANIQYF. The chain links TRBV28 to TRBJ2-4; 9 bases match TRBD1. CDR1 and CDR2 from the germline V gene are MDHEN and SYDVKM. This CDR3 has 15 residues. V dropped 6 bases and J dropped 7; count of bases not matched to a gene: 10.

The V call is TRBV5-1, the J call TRBJ1-2; D call uncertain. V lost 1 base to trimming and J lost 2 bases, with 12 bases between them. The CDR3 has 15 residues. From germline, CDR1 is SGHRS and CDR2 YFSETQ. The CDR3 region is CASSLSSSFNYGYTF. The CDR3 nucleotides read TGCGCCAGCAGCTTGAGTAGCAGCTTCAACTATGGCTACACCTTC. Complete variable domain (other parts from reference TRBV5-1 and TRBJ1-2): KAGVTQTPRYLIKTRGQQVTLSCSPISGHRSVSWYQQTPGQGLQFLFEYFSETQRNKGNFPGRFSGRQFSNSRSEMNVSTLELGDSALYLCASSLSSSFNYGYTFGSGTRLTVV.

The chain has TRBV5-1 and TRBJ2-7; D ambiguous. Per the germline V gene, CDR1 is SGHRS and CDR2 is YFSETQ. Trimming took off 3 bases at V and 5 bases at J, with 6 bases between the two ends. The length of the CDR3 is 11 residues. CDR3 sequence (DNA): TGCGCCAGCAGCTCGAACAACGAGCAGTACTTC. Its translation is CASSSNNEQYF.

The chain uses TRBV7-3 and TRBJ2-1, with 8 bases aligning to TRBD2. Losses at the gene ends were 1 base for V and 7 bases for J; bases not matched to a gene: 9. CDR3 size: 16 residues. Germline V gene data show CDR1 as SGHTA and CDR2 as FQGTGA. CDR3 residues: CASSLMTAGVQNEQFF. In DNA form, the CDR3 reads TGTGCCAGCAGCTTAATGACAGCGGGAGTTCAGAATGAGCAGTTCTTC.

In its sample, this clonotype was seen many times. This rearrangement joins TRBV5-1 to TRBJ2-7; 11 bases align to TRBD1. Losses at the gene ends were 3 bases for V and 0 bases for J; bases not matched to a gene: 2. The CDR3 consists of 15 residues. Germline lookup yields CDR1 SGHRS and CDR2 YFSETQ. The CDR3 nucleotides are TGCGCCAGCAGCTCCGGGACAGGGGGCTCCTACGAGCAGTACTTC. Translating gives CASSSGTGGSYEQYF.

This clonotype was observed a few times. The chain employs TRBV6-1 and TRBJ2-5, with D uncertain. Germline CDR1 and CDR2: MNHNS and SASEGT. The ends were cut back, 7 bases at V and 2 bases at J, with 5 bases in the middle. The CDR3 contains 11 residues. This CDR3 reads CASKEQETQYF. For the CDR3, the DNA is TGTGCCAGCAAGGAACAAGAGACCCAGTACTTC.

This clonotype was counted between two and nine times. V gene TRBV7-3 combines with J gene TRBJ2-2, with D possibly TRBD2 on 5 matching bases. The germline gives CDR1 SGHTA, CDR2 FQGTGA. The CDR3 totals 16 residues. V dropped 10 bases and J dropped 1 base, with 19 bases sitting between them. In nucleotides, the CDR3 is TGTGCCACCAGGTTGGGTGGGAGACAGAACACCGGGGAGCTGTTTTTT. Encoded protein: CATRLGGRQNTGELFF. The full variable domain, in which reference TRBV7-3 and TRBJ2-2 provide the parts outside the CDR3, is GAGVSQTPSNKVTEKGKYVELRCDPISGHTALYWYRQSLGQGPEFLIYFQGTGAADDSGLPNDRFFAVRPEGSVSTLKIQRTERGDSAVYLCATRLGGRQNTGELFFGEGSRLTVL.

The chain recombines TRBV24-1 with TRBJ2-1, with D possibly matching TRBD1 (6 bases). This CDR3 is 14 amino acids long. Germline assignment: CDR1 KGHDR and CDR2 SFDVKD. V lost 3 bases and J 3 bases, leaving 8 bases between the germline ends. Written as DNA, the CDR3 is TGTGCCACCAGTGATGCCAGGGGCTACAATGAGCAGTTCTTC. Translation gives CATSDARGYNEQFF.

The DNA for the CDR3 is TGTGCCAGCAGTCGTACCTCAGGGGGCCGGAATGAGCAGTTCTTC. This translates into CASSRTSGGRNEQFF. The chain has TRBV6-2 or TRBV6-3 and TRBJ2-1, with 8 bases fitting TRBD1. The germline gives CDR1 MNHEY, CDR2 SVGEGT. With 5 bases clipped from V and 7 bases from J, the junction kept 10 bases outside the gene matches. The CDR3 is made up of 15 amino acids.

J is TRBJ2-3 and V is TRBV4-2, with TRBD2 identical over 10 bases. V was pared by 4 bases and J by 0 bases, with 7 bases of the junction left unmatched. Germline values: CDR1 LGHNA, CDR2 YNFKEQ. The CDR3 sequence is 17 residues long. As DNA, the CDR3 is TGTGCCAGCAGCCCTCTCACTAGCGGGGCGAGCACAGATACGCAGTATTTT. Its protein is CASSPLTSGASTDTQYF.

This clonotype was counted many times. The chain recombines TRBV7-9 with TRBJ1-1; D not resolved. From germline, CDR1 is SEHNR and CDR2 FQNEAQ (reference sequence). With 4 bases removed from V and 4 bases from J, the gap between germline ends came to 7 bases. The CDR3 is 12 amino acids. CDR3 protein: CASSSIPTEAFF. CDR3 sequence (DNA): TGTGCCAGCAGCTCGATCCCCACTGAAGCTTTCTTT.

This clonotype was seen only a few times. The gene calls are TRBV18 and TRBJ2-1; D might be TRBD1 (6 bases). Trimming cost V 5 bases and J 5 bases, with 13 bases left between them. Germline V gene lookup returns CDR1 KGHSH and CDR2 LQKENI. The CDR3 has 14 residues. The CDR3 protein is CASSSNRQDNEQFF. CDR3 coding DNA: TGTGCCAGCTCATCGAACAGACAGGACAATGAGCAGTTCTTC.

This clonotype was counted between two and nine times. V is TRBV30 and J is TRBJ2-1; TRBD2 might be the D (6 bases). V lost 1 base, J lost 4 bases, and 14 bases lay in between. Germline V gene lookup returns CDR1 GTSNPN and CDR2 SVGIG (reference sequence). The CDR3 is 15 residues long. CDR3 DNA: TGTGCCTGGAGTGAAGGGACGGGAGCTTACAATGAGCAGTTCTTC. Protein: CAWSEGTGAYNEQFF.